This TCR beta chain was recorded in a study of T cells in Graves' hyperthyroidism and ophthalmopathy. Regions amplified from RNA transcripts were the TCR beta CDR3 regions. The TCR CDR3 was amplified in a first-round RT-PCR using the HTBI primer set. TCRdb ran MiXCR on the multiplex PCR reads and lists one entry per CDR3 protein. The data hold about 760,000 distinct CDR3 sequences, with roughly a third observed a single time. The germline V gene has CDR1 ENHRY and CDR2 SYGVKD. The CDR3 runs to 16 residues. J lost 4 bases, V lost 3 bases, and 7 bases had no gene match. In its sample, this clonotype was seen many times.

The TCR sequence derives from a woman between 35 and 50 years old with Graves' hyperthyroidism. The sequenced material came from blood. The chain combines TRBV10-3 with TRBJ2-7, with 12 bases that match TRBD2. CDR3 amino acids: CAISDRGLAGLYEQYF. DNA of the CDR3: TGTGCCATCAGTGATCGTGGACTAGCGGGGTTGTACGAGCAGTACTTC.